This T cell receptor beta chain was sequenced for a study of T cells after somatic rescue of genetic block. Libraries were prepared by immunoSEQ multiplex PCR; TCRdb keeps only in-frame clonotypes and omits some of them. Here the sample spans 100,000 to 120,000 clones, around nine tenths being singletons. Germline-derived CDR1 and CDR2 are SGHVS and FQNEAQ. The CDR3 is 18 amino acids. V lost 4 bases, J lost 0 bases, and 14 bases stayed unmatched. Source material: peripheral blood mononuclear cells (PBMCs). The chain has TRBV7-8 and TRBJ2-7, with 8 nucleotides matching TRBD2. This TCR was recovered from a woman aged 18 to 35. DNA for the CDR3: TGTGCCAGCAGCTGGTCCGGACGAGCCGGGGGGGTCTCCTACGAGCAGTACTTC. Amino acids: CASSWSGRAGGVSYEQYF.